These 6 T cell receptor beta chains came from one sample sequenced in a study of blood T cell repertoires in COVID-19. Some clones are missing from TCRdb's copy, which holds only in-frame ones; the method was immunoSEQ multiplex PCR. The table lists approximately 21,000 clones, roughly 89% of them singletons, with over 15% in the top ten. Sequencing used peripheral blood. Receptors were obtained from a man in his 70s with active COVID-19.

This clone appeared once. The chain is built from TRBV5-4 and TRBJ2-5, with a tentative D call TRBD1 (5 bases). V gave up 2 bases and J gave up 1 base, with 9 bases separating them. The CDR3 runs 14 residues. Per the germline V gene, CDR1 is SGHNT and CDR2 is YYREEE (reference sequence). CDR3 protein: CASSLGQGQETQYF. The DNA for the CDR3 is TGTGCCAGCAGCTTAGGGCAGGGCCAAGAGACCCAGTACTTC.

The CDR3 reads CASRGQAANYGYTF. CDR3 sequence (DNA): TGTGCCAGCAGGGGACAGGCGGCTAACTATGGCTACACCTTC. The V and J genes are TRBV28 and TRBJ1-2; 8 nucleotides agree with TRBD1. Germline CDR1 reads MDHEN; CDR2 reads SYDVKM. The trim removed 6 bases at V and 0 bases at J, leaving 3 bases unmatched. The CDR3 is 14 residues long.

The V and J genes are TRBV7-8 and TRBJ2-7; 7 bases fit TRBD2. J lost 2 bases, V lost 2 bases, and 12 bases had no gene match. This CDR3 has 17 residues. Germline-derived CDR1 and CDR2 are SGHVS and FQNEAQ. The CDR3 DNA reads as TGTGCCAGCAGCTTACCGGAAGCGGGGCCGCGAACCTACGAGCAGTACTTC. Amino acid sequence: CASSLPEAGPRTYEQYF.

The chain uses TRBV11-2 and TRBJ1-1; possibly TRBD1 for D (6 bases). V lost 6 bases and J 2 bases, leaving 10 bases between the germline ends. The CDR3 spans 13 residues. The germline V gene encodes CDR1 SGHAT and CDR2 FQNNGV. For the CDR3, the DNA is TGTGCCAGCAGTTCACAGGGAAACACTGAAGCTTTCTTT. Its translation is CASSSQGNTEAFF.

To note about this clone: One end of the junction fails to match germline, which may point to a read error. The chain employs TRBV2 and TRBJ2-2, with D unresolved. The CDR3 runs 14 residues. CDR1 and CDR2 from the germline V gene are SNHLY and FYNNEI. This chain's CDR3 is CASSERSNAGELFF. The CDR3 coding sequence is TGTGCCAGCAGTGAGAGGTCGAACGCCGGGGAGCTGTTTTTT.

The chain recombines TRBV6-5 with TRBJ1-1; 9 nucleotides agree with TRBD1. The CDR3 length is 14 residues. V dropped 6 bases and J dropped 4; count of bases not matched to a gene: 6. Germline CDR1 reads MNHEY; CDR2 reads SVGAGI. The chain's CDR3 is CASRQQGARTEAFF. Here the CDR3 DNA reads TGTGCCAGCAGGCAACAGGGGGCGCGCACTGAAGCTTTCTTT.